The T cell receptor beta chain under discussion was sequenced for a study of shared clonotypes between healthy human individuals. Profiled with immunoSEQ multiplex PCR; TCRdb holds only in-frame clones, not every one. This table holds approximately 250,000 clones, 65% found once. General observations from the study: Clonotypes that were shared across several donors made up approximately 5% of naive CD4 clonotypes. Generally, estimated richness proved larger in naive subsets than it did in memory subsets.

V was trimmed by 3 bases and J by 4 bases, leaving 17 bases between them. The CDR3 has 16 amino acids. Germline CDR1 and CDR2: LNHDA and SQIVND (reference sequence). Remarks on this clone: Antigen: not known.

The chain links TRBV19 to TRBJ2-3; D may be TRBD1 or TRBD2 (5 bases each). This TCR was recovered from a young man in good health. The source material was memory CD4+ T cells sorted from blood. Described subset: CD45RA-negative fraction. This chain's CDR3 is CASSISRGLFPDTQYF. CDR3 nucleotides: TGTGCCAGTAGTATTTCTCGGGGCCTATTCCCAGATACGCAGTATTTT. The variable domain in full, completed from reference TRBV19 and TRBJ2-3, reads DGGITQSPKYLFRKEGQNVTLSCEQNLNHDAMYWYRQDPGQGLRLIYYSQIVNDFQKGDIAEGYSVSREKKESFPLTVTSAQKNPTAFYLCASSISRGLFPDTQYFGPGTRLTVL.